The present entry profiles one T cell receptor (beta chain) with its context. The antigen is not known. These data originate in a study of graft-versus-host responses after intestinal transplantation. Overall study context: Anti-thymocyte globulin was used for induction in all recipients, who then took tacrolimus and steroids for roughly 3 years.

This table comes from immunoSEQ multiplex PCR, and its TCRdb copy is limited to in-frame clones, with some not included. Among tens of thousands of clones listed, approximately 95% were seen once. Regarding the study as a whole: Researchers found GvH clones in recipient marrow, and some showed up first in ileum or blood.

V was trimmed by 3 bases and J by 2 bases, leaving 19 bases between them. Germline assignment: CDR1 SGHAT and CDR2 FQNNGV. This CDR3 has 17 residues. This material consisted of unstimulated CD8+ T cells sorted from spleen or lymph node cells, taken before intestinal transplant. This sequence was found in a human donor who received an intestinal transplant. The rearrangement uses TRBV11-2 and TRBJ1-1, with TRBD1 as a possible D gene (6 bases). CDR3 residues: CASSLVHYRVSNTEAFF. CDR3 nucleotide sequence: TGTGCCAGCAGCTTGGTCCATTACAGGGTATCCAACACTGAAGCTTTCTTT.